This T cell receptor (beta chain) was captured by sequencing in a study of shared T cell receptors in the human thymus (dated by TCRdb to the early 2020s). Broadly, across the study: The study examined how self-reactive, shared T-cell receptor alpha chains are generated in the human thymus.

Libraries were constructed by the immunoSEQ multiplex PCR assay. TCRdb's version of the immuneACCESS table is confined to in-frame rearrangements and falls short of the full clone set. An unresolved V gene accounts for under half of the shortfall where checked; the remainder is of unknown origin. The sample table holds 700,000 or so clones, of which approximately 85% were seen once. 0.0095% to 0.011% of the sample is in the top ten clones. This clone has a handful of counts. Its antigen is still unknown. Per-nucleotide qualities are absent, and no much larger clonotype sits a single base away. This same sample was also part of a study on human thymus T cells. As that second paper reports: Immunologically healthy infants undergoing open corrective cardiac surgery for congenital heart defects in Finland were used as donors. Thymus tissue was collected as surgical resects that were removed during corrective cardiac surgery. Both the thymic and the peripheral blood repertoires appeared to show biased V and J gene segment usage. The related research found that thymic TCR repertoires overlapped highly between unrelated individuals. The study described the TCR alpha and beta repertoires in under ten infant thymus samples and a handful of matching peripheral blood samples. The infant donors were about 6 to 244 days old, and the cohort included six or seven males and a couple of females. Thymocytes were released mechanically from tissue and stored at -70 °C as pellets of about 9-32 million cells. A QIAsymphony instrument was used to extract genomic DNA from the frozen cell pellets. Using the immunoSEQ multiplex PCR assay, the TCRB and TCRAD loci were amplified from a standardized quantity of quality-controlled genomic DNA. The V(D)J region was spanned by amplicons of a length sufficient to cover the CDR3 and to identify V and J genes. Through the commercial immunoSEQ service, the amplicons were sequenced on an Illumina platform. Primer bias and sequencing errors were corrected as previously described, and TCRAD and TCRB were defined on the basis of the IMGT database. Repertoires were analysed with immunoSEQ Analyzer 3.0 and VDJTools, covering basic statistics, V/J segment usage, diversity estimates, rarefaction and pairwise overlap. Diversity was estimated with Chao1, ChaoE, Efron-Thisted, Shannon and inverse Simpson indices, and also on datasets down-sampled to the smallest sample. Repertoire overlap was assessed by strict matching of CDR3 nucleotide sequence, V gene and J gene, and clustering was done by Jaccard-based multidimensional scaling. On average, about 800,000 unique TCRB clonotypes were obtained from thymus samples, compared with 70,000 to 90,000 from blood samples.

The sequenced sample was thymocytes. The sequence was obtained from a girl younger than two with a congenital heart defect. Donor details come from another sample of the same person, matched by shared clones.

The bases read TGTGCCAGCAGCTCTCGCTTGTTCCCGACAGGGAACTACGAGCAGTACTTC. Its amino acids are CASSSRLFPTGNYEQYF. Recombination linked TRBV11-2 to TRBJ2-7; TRBD1 matches 7 bases in the middle. As encoded in the germline V gene, CDR1 is SGHAT while CDR2 is FQNNGV. V lost 4 bases and J lost 3 bases, and the count of bases not matched to a germline gene is 15. Its CDR3 holds 17 amino acids, cysteine through phenylalanine. Kept here is only the CDR3 DNA, which spans 51 bases and is read in frame from base 1.